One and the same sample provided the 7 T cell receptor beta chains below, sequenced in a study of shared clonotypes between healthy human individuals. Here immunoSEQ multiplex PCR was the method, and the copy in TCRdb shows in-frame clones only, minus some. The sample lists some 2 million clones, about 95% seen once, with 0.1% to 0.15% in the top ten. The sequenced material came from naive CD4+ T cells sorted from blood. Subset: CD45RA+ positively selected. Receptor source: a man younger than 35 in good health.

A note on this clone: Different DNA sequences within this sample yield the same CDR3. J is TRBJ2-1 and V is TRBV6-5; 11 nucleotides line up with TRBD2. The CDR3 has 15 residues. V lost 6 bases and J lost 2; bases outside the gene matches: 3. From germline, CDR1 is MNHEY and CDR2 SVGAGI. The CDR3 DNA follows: TGTGCCAGCAGCCTTAGCGGGGGGGCCTACAATGAGCAGTTCTTC. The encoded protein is CASSLSGGAYNEQFF.

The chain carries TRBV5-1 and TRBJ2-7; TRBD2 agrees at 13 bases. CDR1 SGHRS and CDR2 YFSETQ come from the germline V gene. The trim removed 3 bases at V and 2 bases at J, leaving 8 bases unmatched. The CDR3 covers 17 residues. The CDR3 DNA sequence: TGCGCCAGCAGCTCGACTAGCGGGGGGAGAGGAACCTACGAGCAGTACTTC. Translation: CASSSTSGGRGTYEQYF.

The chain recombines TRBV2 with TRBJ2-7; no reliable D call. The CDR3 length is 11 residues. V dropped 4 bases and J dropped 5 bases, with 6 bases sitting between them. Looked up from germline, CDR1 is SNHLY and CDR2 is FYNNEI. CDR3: CASSVFDEQYF. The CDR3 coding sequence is TGTGCCAGCAGTGTCTTCGACGAGCAGTACTTC.

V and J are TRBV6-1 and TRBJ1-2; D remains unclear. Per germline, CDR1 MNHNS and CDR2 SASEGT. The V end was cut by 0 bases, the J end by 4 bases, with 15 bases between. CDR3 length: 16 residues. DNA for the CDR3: TGTGCCAGCAGTGAAGCCTGGACCGTTACCAGCTATGGCTACACCTTC. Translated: CASSEAWTVTSYGYTF.

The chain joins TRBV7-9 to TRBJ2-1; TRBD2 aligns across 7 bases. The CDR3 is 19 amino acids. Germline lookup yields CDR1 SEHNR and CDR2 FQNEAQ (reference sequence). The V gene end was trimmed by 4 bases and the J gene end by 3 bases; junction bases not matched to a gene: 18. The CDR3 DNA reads TGTGCCAGCAGCTCCCCGAGTGGGAGGGAGAAGACGAACTACAATGAGCAGTTCTTC. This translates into CASSSPSGREKTNYNEQFF.

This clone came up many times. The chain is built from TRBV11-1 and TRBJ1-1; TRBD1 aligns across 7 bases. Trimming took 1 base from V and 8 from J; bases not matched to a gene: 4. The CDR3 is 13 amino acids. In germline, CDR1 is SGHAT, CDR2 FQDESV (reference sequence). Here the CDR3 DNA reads TGTGCCAGCAGCTTAGAACAGACAGGGGAAGCTTTCTTT. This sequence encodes CASSLEQTGEAFF.

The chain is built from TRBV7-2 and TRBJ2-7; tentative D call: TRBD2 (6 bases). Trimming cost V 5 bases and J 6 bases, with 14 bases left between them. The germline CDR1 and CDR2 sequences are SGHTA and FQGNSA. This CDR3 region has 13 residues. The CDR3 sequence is CASSPDYLLEQYF. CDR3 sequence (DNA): TGTGCCAGCAGCCCGGACTACCTCCTCGAGCAGTACTTC. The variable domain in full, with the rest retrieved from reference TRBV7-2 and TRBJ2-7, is GAGVSQSPSNKVTEKGKDVELRCDPISGHTALYWYRQSLGQGLEFLIYFQGNSAPDKSGLPSDRFSAERTGGSVSTLTIQRTQQEDSAVYLCASSPDYLLEQYFGPGTRLTVT.